Each of the 27 T cell receptor beta chains below was sequenced from the same sample in a study of glioma-infiltrating T cells after dendritic cell vaccination. The method was immunoSEQ multiplex PCR; TCRdb's version includes in-frame clones alone and lacks a portion of them. This sample yields about 92,000 clones, of which over 75% are seen a single time; roughly 14% belongs to the top ten. This sample comprised blood, obtained before dendritic cell vaccination. Source of these receptors: a human donor with glioblastoma.

CDR3 loop: CASGDNYGYTF. The CDR3 region has the DNA TGTGCATCAGGGGACAACTATGGCTACACCTTC. The chain has TRBV6-5 and TRBJ1-2; tentative D call: TRBD1 (6 bases). The CDR3 runs 11 residues. CDR1 and CDR2 (germline): MNHEY, SVGAGI.

In nucleotides, the CDR3 is TGTGCCAGCAGAAGGGACAGCACCTACGAGCAGTACTTC. Translation gives CASRRDSTYEQYF. V and J are TRBV6-6 and TRBJ2-7, with 7 nucleotides matching TRBD1. The CDR3 has 13 residues. Germline trimming cut 6 bases from V and 2 bases from J; bases unmatched to any gene: 4. CDR1 and CDR2 from the germline V gene are MNHNY and SVGAGI (reference sequence).

This chain links TRBV10-3 with TRBJ2-5; weak D call: TRBD2 (6 bases). Deletions cut 7 bases from V and 4 bases from J, with 16 bases between. CDR1 is ENHRY, CDR2 SYGVKD, per germline. The CDR3 has 14 amino acids. In DNA form, the CDR3 reads TGTGCCATCAAGCCAGGAGGGCTTCGAGAGACCCAGTACTTC. As protein: CAIKPGGLRETQYF.

The V call is TRBV19, the J call TRBJ1-3; 9 positions agree with TRBD1. The trim removed 8 bases at V and 1 base at J, leaving 6 bases unmatched. Germline assignment: CDR1 LNHDA and CDR2 SQIVND (reference sequence). CDR3 length equals 15 residues. The CDR3 DNA reads as TGTGCCAGTTCCACAGGGGGCTTTTCTGGAAACACCATATATTTT. It encodes CASSTGGFSGNTIYF.

There are a few counts of this clone. The V and J genes are TRBV6-5 and TRBJ2-5; D possibly corresponds to TRBD1 (6 bases). The CDR3 sequence is 14 residues long. Germline CDR1 MNHEY, CDR2 SVGAGI. The V and J ends lost 6 bases and 5 bases respectively, with 16 bases between them. The chain's CDR3 is CASRWTAVGETQYF. The DNA for the CDR3 is TGTGCCAGCAGATGGACAGCAGTGGGGGAGACCCAGTACTTC.

V is TRBV29-1 and J is TRBJ2-7, with a possible D match to TRBD2 (6 bases). The CDR3 totals 13 residues. Germline V CDR1 and CDR2: SQVTM, ANQGSEA. V shed 4 bases and J shed 5 bases, with 15 bases lying between them. The CDR3 DNA follows: TGCAGCGTTGCCTCGGGGGTAGGCGACGAGCAGTACTTC. It codes for CSVASGVGDEQYF.

This chain connects TRBV14 to TRBJ1-1; D unclear. With 0 bases removed from V and 1 base from J, the gap between germline ends came to 12 bases. This CDR3 has 16 amino acids. Germline CDR1 reads SGHDN; CDR2 reads FVKESK. The CDR3 DNA reads as TGTGCCAGCAGCCAAGATCTTCGCCCGGGGAACACTGAAGCTTTCTTT. This sequence encodes CASSQDLRPGNTEAFF.

In nucleotides, the CDR3 is TGCGCCAGCAGCCTAAAAGGGGGCACTGAAGCTTTCTTT. Amino acids: CASSLKGGTEAFF. The chain has TRBV5-1 and TRBJ1-1, with TRBD1 as a possible D gene (6 bases). Looked up from germline, CDR1 is SGHRS and CDR2 is YFSETQ. There are 13 residues in the CDR3. The V end was cut by 4 bases, the J end by 4 bases, with 11 bases between.

The chain couples TRBV19 to TRBJ2-2; D gene unclear. This CDR3 has 12 residues. The germline V gene encodes CDR1 LNHDA and CDR2 SQIVND (reference sequence). In nucleotides, the CDR3 is TGTGGTTCTCAGGAAGCCGTCGGGGAGCTGTTTTTT. It codes for CGSQEAVGELFF.

The V and J genes are TRBV4-3 and TRBJ1-2, with 8 positions matching TRBD1. The germline V gene has CDR1 LGHNA and CDR2 YSLEER. This CDR3 region has 15 residues. Unmatched junction bases numbered 6, after V lost 0 bases and J lost 6 bases. This CDR3 reads CASSQDSQGADGYTF. The CDR3, as DNA: TGCGCCAGCAGCCAAGATAGTCAGGGGGCGGATGGCTACACCTTC.

This clone occurred once. The rearrangement links TRBV10-2 to TRBJ1-2, with D possibly being TRBD1 (5 bases). With 6 bases removed from V and 4 bases from J, the gap between germline ends came to 9 bases. Germline CDR1 WSHSY, CDR2 SAAADI. The CDR3 totals 12 residues. The CDR3 nucleotides read TGCGCCAGCAGGACAGACAGCTATGGCTACACCTTC. Its translation: CASRTDSYGYTF.

CDR3 residues: CASSATPGAGAYEQYF. Written as DNA, the CDR3 is TGCGCCAGCAGCGCAACCCCTGGGGCAGGGGCCTACGAGCAGTACTTC. The chain joins TRBV5-1 to TRBJ2-7, with D possibly TRBD1 on 6 matching bases. Germline CDR1 is SGHRS and CDR2 is YFSETQ. This CDR3 region has 16 residues. V was shortened by 4 bases and J by 2 bases, with 19 bases between the two germline ends.

This rearrangement joins TRBV4-2 to TRBJ2-5, with 13 bases that match TRBD2. Germline assignment: CDR1 LGHNA and CDR2 YNFKEQ. Trimming removed 0 bases from V and 4 bases from J; junction bases left unmatched: 5. CDR3 size: 17 residues. The CDR3 nucleotides read TGTGCCAGCAGCCAAGAAGGGGGGACTAGCGGGGCAGAGACCCAGTACTTC. It yields the protein CASSQEGGTSGAETQYF.

The chain has TRBV10-1 and TRBJ1-5; D might be TRBD1 (5 bases). Germline V gene data show CDR1 as WNHNN and CDR2 as SYGVQD (reference sequence). CDR3 size: 15 residues. V was cut by 3 bases and J by 0 bases, with 9 bases left in between. CDR3 DNA sequence: TGCGCCAGCAGTGAACAGGACGATAGCAATCAGCCCCAGCATTTT. Translated: CASSEQDDSNQPQHF.

J is TRBJ1-1 and V is TRBV15, with 8 bases lining up with TRBD1. V dropped 4 bases and J dropped 3; count of bases not matched to a gene: 19. Germline CDR1 LNHNV, CDR2 YYDKDF (reference sequence). This CDR3 spans 19 amino acids. CDR3 nucleotides: TGTGCCACCAGCACTATACACAGGGGGATTCGTAGTAGGGACACTGAAGCTTTCTTT. It specifies CATSTIHRGIRSRDTEAFF.

The chain uses TRBV6-5 and TRBJ2-1, with D possibly being TRBD2 (5 bases). The germline V gene encodes CDR1 MNHEY and CDR2 SVGAGI. V was trimmed by 8 bases and J by 5 bases, leaving 10 bases between them. The CDR3 extends over 12 amino acids. The CDR3 coding sequence is TGTGCCAGCGGCCCCGGGAACAATGAGCAGTTCTTC. This sequence encodes CASGPGNNEQFF.

The chain employs TRBV5-1 and TRBJ2-7; D is perhaps TRBD2 (5 bases). Trimming took off 0 bases at V and 0 bases at J, with 13 bases between the two ends. The CDR3 covers 16 residues. Germline assignment: CDR1 SGHRS and CDR2 YFSETQ. CDR3 loop: CASSLGEADSSYEQYF. CDR3 nucleotide sequence: TGCGCCAGCAGCTTGGGGGAAGCGGATAGCTCCTACGAGCAGTACTTC. The whole variable domain, remainder taken from reference TRBV5-1 and TRBJ2-7, is KAGVTQTPRYLIKTRGQQVTLSCSPISGHRSVSWYQQTPGQGLQFLFEYFSETQRNKGNFPGRFSGRQFSNSRSEMNVSTLELGDSALYLCASSLGEADSSYEQYFGPGTRLTVT.

This clone was observed a handful of times. The chain recombines TRBV7-3 with TRBJ2-3; possible D gene TRBD2, 6 bases. Per germline, CDR1 SGHTA and CDR2 FQGTGA. The CDR3 length is 15 residues. Deletions cut 6 bases from V and 4 bases from J, with 17 bases between. This chain's CDR3 is CASRDATSVPDTQYF. The CDR3, as DNA: TGTGCCAGCAGAGACGCGACTAGTGTTCCAGATACGCAGTATTTT.

The gene calls are TRBV5-4 and TRBJ1-2; D is perhaps TRBD1 (5 bases). The CDR3 runs to 15 residues. Germline loops: CDR1 SGHNT, CDR2 YYREEE (reference sequence). Trimming removed 6 bases at V and 2 bases at J, with 17 bases between. CDR3 loop: CASTLGAGLNYGYTF. CDR3 coding DNA: TGTGCCAGCACCCTAGGGGCAGGGCTCAACTATGGCTACACCTTC.

V usage is TRBV9 and J usage is TRBJ1-2, with D unresolved. This CDR3 has 14 residues. The V end lost 4 bases, the J end lost 5 bases, and 15 bases lay between the germline ends. Germline values: CDR1 SGDLS, CDR2 YYNGEE. The CDR3 reads CASSPLDGGYGYTF. In DNA form, the CDR3 reads TGTGCCAGCAGCCCCCTGGACGGAGGGTATGGCTACACCTTC.

The chain is built from TRBV6-5 and TRBJ2-5; TRBD2 matches at 7 bases. Germline values: CDR1 MNHEY, CDR2 SVGAGI. The V gene end was trimmed by 5 bases and the J gene end by 4 bases; junction bases not matched to a gene: 7. CDR3 size: 14 residues. The chain's CDR3 is CASSTWTSGETQYF. The CDR3 coding sequence is TGTGCCAGCAGTACCTGGACTAGTGGAGAGACCCAGTACTTC.

The rearrangement links TRBV6-1 to TRBJ1-5; a possible D gene is TRBD1 (5 bases). V was cut by 5 bases and J by 7 bases, with 12 bases left in between. The V gene's germline CDR1 is MNHNS and CDR2 SASEGT. CDR3 length: 13 amino acids. The CDR3 spells CASSLRDRQPQHF. The CDR3 bases are TGTGCCAGCAGTCTCAGGGATCGGCAGCCCCAGCATTTT.

This chain's CDR3 is CASSAPSLVYAQFF. Written as DNA, the CDR3 is TGCGCCAGCAGCGCCCCTTCACTAGTTTATGCGCAGTTCTTC. The chain combines TRBV5-1 with TRBJ2-1; a weak D match, TRBD2 (5 bases). Germline CDR1 reads SGHRS; CDR2 reads YFSETQ. The CDR3 is 14 residues long. V was shortened by 4 bases and J by 12 bases, with 20 bases between the two germline ends.

The chain links TRBV7-8 to TRBJ2-1; TRBD2 agrees at 11 bases. Germline V lookup: CDR1 SGHVS, CDR2 FQNEAQ. V was pared by 4 bases and J by 4 bases, with 6 bases of the junction left unmatched. The CDR3 contains 16 residues. This CDR3 reads CASSSPRTSGYNEQFF. The CDR3 DNA follows: TGTGCCAGCAGCTCGCCTAGGACTAGCGGGTACAATGAGCAGTTCTTC.

The chain joins TRBV7-3 to TRBJ2-1, with TRBD2 matching 12 bases. Unmatched junction bases numbered 7, after V lost 6 bases and J lost 4 bases. CDR3 length: 16 residues. Germline V gene data show CDR1 as SGHTA and CDR2 as FQGTGA. For the CDR3, the DNA is TGTGCCAGCAGTCTCCCAGGGACTAGCGGGTACAATGAGCAGTTCTTC. It encodes CASSLPGTSGYNEQFF.

V is TRBV7-2 and J is TRBJ2-5, with 8 bases aligning to TRBD1. The V gene's germline CDR1 is SGHTA and CDR2 FQGNSA. The junction had 6 bases not matched to a gene; V was cut back by 7 bases and J by 2 bases. The CDR3 is 14 amino acids. This CDR3 reads CASKNDRGQETQYF. The DNA of the CDR3 is TGTGCCAGCAAGAATGACAGGGGACAAGAGACCCAGTACTTC.

The rearrangement joins TRBV5-1 to TRBJ2-3, with 11 bases matching TRBD2. Germline-derived CDR1 and CDR2 are SGHRS and YFSETQ. CDR3 length: 19 amino acids. The V gene end was trimmed by 4 bases and the J gene end by 0 bases; junction bases not matched to a gene: 13. For the CDR3, the DNA is TGCGCCAGCAGCCCACTAAGAACTAGCGGGAGCGGAAGCACAGATACGCAGTATTTT. As protein: CASSPLRTSGSGSTDTQYF.